A selection of T cell receptor beta chains follows, all from one sample in a study of beta chain features in type 1 diabetes. Repertoires were generated with immunoSEQ multiplex PCR, while TCRdb's copy carries only in-frame clones and drops some. Here the sample spans under 800,000 clones, roughly 15% being singletons. Specimen: naive CD4+ T cells from blood. These TCRs come from a man younger than 35 in good health. Both conserved end residues are part of each CDR3. A D gene is named only where the DNA matches it firmly. Only some rows state a clone size, as once, few, many or a class for expanded clones.

TRBD1 | TRBJ2-5 | few | TRBV28 | CASSLGQSGETQYF | TGTGCCAGCAGCTTGGGACAGTCCGGGGAGACCCAGTACTTC
. | TRBJ2-1 | . | TRBV2 | CASTGGFSYNEQFF | TGTGCCAGCACGGGGGGCTTCTCCTACAATGAGCAGTTCTTC
TRBD2 | TRBJ2-3 | . | TRBV7-7 | CASSLRTSGSLRDTQYF | TGTGCCAGCAGCCTAAGGACTAGCGGGAGCCTAAGAGATACGCAGTATTTT
TRBD1 | TRBJ2-3 | few | TRBV28 | CASGLSTGKSTDTQYF | TGTGCCAGCGGATTGTCGACAGGGAAGAGCACAGATACGCAGTATTTT
. | TRBJ2-1 | many | TRBV6-5 | CASSFPGSGSYNEQFF | TGTGCCAGCAGTTTCCCGGGGTCGGGCTCCTACAATGAGCAGTTCTTC
. | TRBJ2-7 | . | TRBV7-9 | CASSLRRDTAYEQYF | TGTGCCAGCAGCTTAAGAAGGGACACGGCCTACGAGCAGTACTTC
TRBD1 | TRBJ2-1 | . | TRBV27 | CASSLQGASYNEQFF | TGTGCCAGCAGTTTACAGGGGGCGTCCTACAATGAGCAGTTCTTC
. | TRBJ2-7 | few | TRBV11-3 | CASSLNQWGSGTGEQYF | TGTGCCAGCAGCTTAAATCAATGGGGGTCCGGTACGGGCGAGCAGTACTTC
. | TRBJ1-1 | . | TRBV29-1 | CSPSGGVKGTEAFF | TGCAGCCCAAGCGGGGGTGTCAAGGGGACTGAAGCTTTCTTT
. | TRBJ2-1 | few | TRBV28 | CASSLGGNSYNEQFF | TGTGCCAGCAGTTTGGGCGGGAATTCCTACAATGAGCAGTTCTTC
. | TRBJ1-1 | few | TRBV10-3 | CAISETSEAFF | TGTGCCATCAGTGAGACCTCTGAAGCTTTCTTT
. | TRBJ1-1 | few | TRBV7-3 | CASSLLPENTEAFF | TGTGCCAGCAGCTTATTGCCGGAGAACACTGAAGCTTTCTTT
. | TRBJ1-1 | . | TRBV9 | CASSVGTGTEAFF | TGTGCCAGCAGCGTGGGAACGGGCACTGAAGCTTTCTTT
TRBD2 | TRBJ2-2 | . | TRBV10-3 | CAISGTSSTGELFF | TGTGCCATCAGTGGGACTAGCTCCACCGGGGAGCTGTTTTTT
. | TRBJ2-7 | . | TRBV5-1 | CASSDGAYEQYF | TGCGCCAGCAGCGATGGGGCCTACGAGCAGTACTTC
. | TRBJ2-7 | . | TRBV15 | CATSTGTSSYEQYF | TGTGCCACCAGCACCGGGACGAGCTCCTACGAGCAGTACTTC
TRBD1 | TRBJ2-7 | few | TRBV9 | CASSALTGAPYEQYF | TGTGCCAGCAGCGCACTTACAGGGGCCCCCTACGAGCAGTACTTC
. | TRBJ1-1 | . | TRBV12-5 | CASGLGRGMNTEAFF | TGTGCTAGTGGTTTGGGGAGGGGGATGAACACTGAAGCTTTCTTT
. | TRBJ1-3 | . | TRBV15 | CATSRAGSSVSGNTIYF | TGTGCCACCAGCAGAGCCGGGAGCTCAGTCTCTGGAAACACCATATATTTT
TRBD2 | TRBJ2-3 | . | TRBV28 | CASRPSGGPTDTQYF | TGTGCCAGCAGACCAAGCGGGGGACCCACAGATACGCAGTATTTT
. | TRBJ1-6 | . | TRBV11-2 | CASSLGGGNSPLHF | TGTGCCAGCAGCTTAGGTGGGGGAAATTCACCCCTCCACTTT
. | TRBJ2-1 | few | TRBV4-1 | CASSPSTRVRQFF | TGCGCCAGCAGCCCGTCGACTAGGGTTCGGCAGTTCTTC
. | TRBJ1-2 | . | TRBV7-2 | CASRATRFYGYGYTF | TGTGCCAGCAGGGCTACAAGATTTTACGGCTATGGCTACACCTTC
. | TRBJ1-1 | few | TRBV29-1 | CSVEAAPMNTEAFF | TGCAGCGTTGAAGCGGCACCAATGAACACTGAAGCTTTCTTT
TRBD1 | TRBJ2-7 | few | TRBV5-1 | CASSSGTGGAYEQYF | TGCGCCAGCAGCTCTGGGACAGGGGGCGCGTACGAGCAGTACTTC
. | TRBJ1-1 | . | TRBV4-1 | CASSHPQGSNSEAFF | TGCGCCAGCAGCCACCCTCAGGGGTCTAATTCTGAAGCTTTCTTT
. | TRBJ2-5 | . | TRBV5-8 | CASSLAPRLETQYF | TGTGCCAGCAGCTTGGCGCCTAGGCTCGAGACCCAGTACTTC
. | TRBJ2-7 | . | TRBV14 | CASSQTKGFHEQYF | TGTGCCAGCAGCCAAACTAAAGGGTTCCACGAGCAGTACTTC
. | TRBJ2-7 | . | TRBV7-9 | CASSRPGRGKGYEQYF | TGTGCCAGCAGTCGACCTGGGAGGGGGAAGGGCTACGAGCAGTACTTC
. | TRBJ2-1 | . | TRBV9 | CASREPGRSSDEQFF | TGTGCCAGCAGGGAGCCGGGACGGTCCTCGGATGAGCAGTTCTTC
TRBD1 | TRBJ2-7 | . | TRBV25-1 | CASSAVGTVYYEQYF | TGTGCCAGCAGTGCGGTCGGGACAGTCTACTACGAGCAGTACTTC
. | TRBJ2-3 | few | TRBV7-2 | CASSLRRQSTDTQYF | TGTGCCAGCAGCTTAAGGCGACAGAGCACAGATACGCAGTATTTT
TRBD1 | TRBJ2-6 | few | TRBV4-3 | CASSQGDRNSGANVLTF | TGCGCCAGCAGCCAAGGGGACAGAAACTCTGGGGCCAACGTCCTGACTTTC
. | TRBJ2-1 | . | TRBV5-6 | CASSFGTPIYNEQFF | TGTGCCAGCAGCTTCGGGACACCAATCTACAATGAGCAGTTCTTC
TRBD1 | TRBJ1-4 | few | TRBV6-1 | CASSETGQEGEKLFF | TGTGCCAGCAGTGAGACGGGACAGGAAGGTGAAAAACTGTTTTTT
. | TRBJ1-4 | many | TRBV10-3 | CAISPGLNEKLFF | TGTGCCATCAGTCCGGGGCTCAATGAAAAACTGTTTTTT
. | TRBJ2-6 | once | TRBV5-1 | CASSLVSPSSGANVLTF | TGCGCCAGCAGCTTGGTATCCCCAAGCTCTGGGGCCAACGTCCTGACTTTC
. | TRBJ1-5 | . | TRBV18 | CASSPSGASNQPQHF | TGTGCCAGCTCACCATCGGGTGCCTCCAATCAGCCCCAGCATTTT
. | TRBJ1-3 | . | TRBV11-2 | CASSLTVHSGNTIYF | TGTGCCAGCAGCTTGACAGTCCACTCTGGAAACACCATATATTTT
. | TRBJ1-4 | few | TRBV5-1 | CASSSTAYEKLFF | TGCGCCAGCAGCTCTACAGCGTATGAAAAACTGTTTTTT
. | TRBJ2-1 | few | TRBV20-1 | CSAGSGNEQFF | TGCAGTGCCGGGAGTGGCAATGAGCAGTTCTTC
. | TRBJ1-2 | few | TRBV6-1 | CASERWRTHGYTF | TGTGCCAGCGAACGGTGGAGGACGCATGGCTACACCTTC
. | TRBJ2-5 | few | TRBV15 | CATSHRDVRETQYF | TGTGCCACCAGTCATAGGGACGTCAGAGAGACCCAGTACTTC
. | TRBJ1-1 | few | TRBV12-5 | CASGLVLGRQNTEAFF | TGTGCTAGTGGTTTGGTACTCGGCAGACAGAACACTGAAGCTTTCTTT
. | TRBJ2-5 | . | TRBV9 | CASSGPHETQYF | TGTGCCAGCAGCGGGCCCCACGAGACCCAGTACTTC
TRBD2 | TRBJ2-1 | few | TRBV10-3 | CAISEATGLAAYNEQFF | TGTGCCATCAGTGAGGCCACGGGACTAGCGGCATACAATGAGCAGTTCTTC
. | TRBJ1-3 | few | TRBV4-3 | CASGFGQYSGNTIYF | TGCGCCAGCGGTTTCGGACAGTACTCTGGAAACACCATATATTTT
. | TRBJ1-3 | few | TRBV18 | CASSPGLTGSGNTIYF | TGTGCCAGCTCACCAGGATTGACAGGAAGTGGAAACACCATATATTTT
. | TRBJ2-7 | . | TRBV4-2 | CASSQVVGLPAYYEQYF | TGTGCCAGCAGCCAAGTCGTTGGTCTACCGGCCTACTACGAGCAGTACTTC
. | TRBJ2-1 | . | TRBV7-9 | CASSQDGLAAYNEQFF | TGTGCCAGCAGCCAAGATGGTTTAGCGGCCTACAATGAGCAGTTCTTC
. | TRBJ2-5 | once | TRBV9 | CASSERALPGETQYF | TGTGCCAGCAGCGAGCGAGCATTGCCTGGAGAGACCCAGTACTTC
TRBD2 | TRBJ2-5 | few | TRBV7-2 | CASSLAASGGETQYF | TGTGCCAGCAGCTTAGCGGCTAGCGGGGGAGAGACCCAGTACTTC
. | TRBJ2-1 | few | TRBV27 | CASSLWGFQETAKNEQFF | TGTGCCAGCAGTTTATGGGGTTTTCAGGAAACGGCTAAGAATGAGCAGTTCTTC
. | TRBJ2-2 | few | TRBV19 | CASSDRTKDTGELFF | TGTGCCAGTAGTGATAGGACAAAGGACACCGGGGAGCTGTTTTTT
. | TRBJ1-6 | . | TRBV7-2 | CASSLDGASRALHF | TGTGCCAGCAGCTTAGACGGGGCCAGCCGGGCCCTCCACTTT
TRBD2 | TRBJ2-5 | . | TRBV9 | CASSVSGSQETQYF | TGTGCCAGCAGCGTAAGCGGGAGCCAAGAGACCCAGTACTTC
. | TRBJ1-6 | . | TRBV28 | CASSLSAGPLHF | TGTGCCAGCAGTTTAAGCGCGGGACCCCTCCACTTT
. | TRBJ2-5 | few | TRBV21-1 | CASSNSRDSHQTQYF | TGTGCCAGCAGCAATTCAAGGGACAGTCATCAGACCCAGTACTTC
TRBD1 | TRBJ2-7 | . | TRBV7-2 | CASSYGTGFSYEQYF | TGTGCCAGCAGCTACGGGACAGGATTTTCCTACGAGCAGTACTTC